One sample yielded the 18 T cell receptor beta chains listed below, sequenced in a study of CD8 T cells in ankylosing spondylitis. A single record per CDR3 protein comes from TCRdb applying MiXCR to the 5' RACE reads. This table holds around 490,000 distinct CDR3 sequences, about 5.4% found once. Study observations and caveats: Ankylosing spondylitis blood seemed to carry a telltale TCR beta motif made of several highly homologous variants.

For these TCRs, the target antigens are not known. The sample taken for sequencing was blood, either unsorted or a sorted T cell fraction (not recorded which). Receptor source: a male donor with ankylosing spondylitis.

This clonotype was found many times. The chain employs TRBV20-1 and TRBJ2-7, with 10 bases lining up with TRBD2. The J segment lost 4 bases and the V segment lost 5 bases, leaving 11 bases of the junction unmatched. The V gene's germline CDR1 is DFQATT and CDR2 SNEGSKA (reference sequence). This CDR3 has 15 residues. In nucleotides, the CDR3 is TGCAGTGCTGAGGGGAGCGGGAGGGCCGATTACGAGCAGTACTTC. As protein: CSAEGSGRADYEQYF.

In this sample, this clonotype turned up many times. V and J are TRBV5-6 and TRBJ1-5; 7 nucleotides match TRBD1. Losses at the gene ends were 5 bases for V and 1 base for J; bases not matched to a gene: 12. Germline CDR1 and CDR2: SGHDT and YYEEEE. The CDR3 covers 17 residues. The CDR3 loop reads CASSLTGVGVSNQPQHF. The CDR3, as DNA: TGTGCCAGCAGTTTAACAGGGGTAGGTGTGAGCAATCAGCCCCAGCATTTT.

This clonotype was seen ten or more times. CDR3 DNA: TGTGCCAGCAGTTTACGCGGCAGAAATAGCAATCAGCCCCAGCATTTT. This translates into CASSLRGRNSNQPQHF. The rearrangement uses TRBV28 and TRBJ1-5; no firm D call. The CDR3 spans 16 residues. V was cut by 2 bases and J by 0 bases, with 11 bases left in between. CDR1 is MDHEN and CDR2 is SYDVKM in the germline V gene.

This clonotype appeared many times. CDR3 in amino acids: CASSYLGGDNSPLHF. The CDR3 DNA is TGCGCCAGCAGCTATCTGGGAGGGGATAATTCACCCCTCCACTTT. The chain combines TRBV5-1 with TRBJ1-6; TRBD1 is a possible D gene (5 bases). V dropped 3 bases and J dropped 5 bases, with 12 bases sitting between them. CDR1 and CDR2 (germline): SGHRS, YFSETQ. The CDR3 contains 15 residues.

This clonotype was detected many times. The J gene is TRBJ2-5, the V gene TRBV29-1; no clear D gene. Germline V gene lookup returns CDR1 SQVTM and CDR2 ANQGSEA. V was clipped by 4 bases and J by 5 bases, with 8 bases between them. The CDR3 contains 11 residues. The CDR3 DNA reads as TGCAGCGTTGCCAGCGTGGAGACCCAGTACTTC. It codes for CSVASVETQYF.

This clonotype occurred many times. The V gene is TRBV5-1, the J gene TRBJ2-1, with 12 bases identical to TRBD2. Germline CDR1 and CDR2: SGHRS and YFSETQ. The trim removed 4 bases at V and 8 bases at J, leaving 7 bases unmatched. The CDR3 runs 15 residues. The CDR3 loop is CASSRWTSGIDEQFF. The CDR3 DNA reads as TGCGCCAGCAGCCGCTGGACTAGCGGGATTGATGAGCAGTTCTTC.

The table lists this clonotype with many counts. The chain links TRBV5-1 to TRBJ1-4, with D unresolved. Germline V gene sequence: CDR1 SGHRS, CDR2 YFSETQ. Trimming took 0 bases from V and 10 from J, leaving 19 bases between them. The CDR3 runs to 16 residues. CDR3 nucleotide sequence: TGCGCCAGCAGCTTGGTTCCAACAATGGTGATGCGAAAACTGTTTTTT. Its translation: CASSLVPTMVMRKLFF.

This CDR3 is CASSLYGAGETQYF. The DNA for the CDR3 is TGTGCCAGCAGCTTATACGGCGCGGGGGAGACCCAGTACTTC. The chain has TRBV7-8 and TRBJ2-5, with D possibly being TRBD2 (6 bases). The germline V gene has CDR1 SGHVS and CDR2 FQNEAQ. The length of the CDR3 is 14 residues. Trimming stripped 2 bases from V and 5 bases from J, with 12 bases between.

This clonotype appeared many times. The V call is TRBV5-1, the J call TRBJ2-7, with TRBD2 identical over 8 bases. The CDR3 is 16 residues long. Germline V gene lookup returns CDR1 SGHRS and CDR2 YFSETQ. V was pared by 1 base and J by 0 bases, with 6 bases of the junction left unmatched. Written as DNA, the CDR3 is TGCGCCAGCAGCTTGCGGACTAGCTTACACTCCTACGAGCAGTACTTC. This gives the protein CASSLRTSLHSYEQYF.

This clonotype came up many times. The gene calls are TRBV29-1 and TRBJ2-7; TRBD2 matches 10 bases. With V trimmed by 6 bases and J by 4 bases, 9 bases remained unmatched. The CDR3 is made up of 14 amino acids. Looked up from germline, CDR1 is SQVTM and CDR2 is ANQGSEA. The CDR3 region has the DNA TGCAGCGTCGGGGGTCTAGCGGGGGTGTACGAGCAGTACTTC. It translates to CSVGGLAGVYEQYF.

This clonotype appeared many times. In DNA, the CDR3 is TGTGCCAGCAGCCCGGGACTAGCGGGGGGAGTAGCCAAAAACATTCAGTACTTC. This sequence encodes CASSPGLAGGVAKNIQYF. V gene TRBV6-1 combines with J gene TRBJ2-4, with 15 bases lining up with TRBD2. Germline CDR1 reads MNHNS; CDR2 reads SASEGT. The CDR3 totals 18 residues. J was trimmed by 0 bases and V by 6 bases; bases with no gene match: 6.

This clonotype was detected a few times. J is TRBJ2-7 and V is TRBV19; 8 bases are a match to TRBD1. CDR3 length equals 17 residues. CDR1 and CDR2 (germline): LNHDA, SQIVND (reference sequence). The trim removed 3 bases at V and 0 bases at J, leaving 10 bases unmatched. The CDR3 DNA reads TGTGCCAGTAGTATCTCGGACAGGGCCAGCCTCTCCTACGAGCAGTACTTC. Translating it yields CASSISDRASLSYEQYF. Full variable domain (remainder filled in from reference TRBV19 and TRBJ2-7): DGGITQSPKYLFRKEGQNVTLSCEQNLNHDAMYWYRQDPGQGLRLIYYSQIVNDFQKGDIAEGYSVSREKKESFPLTVTSAQKNPTAFYLCASSISDRASLSYEQYFGPGTRLTVT.

The rearrangement joins TRBV14 to TRBJ2-7, with 7 bases that match TRBD2. The germline gives CDR1 SGHDN, CDR2 FVKESK. V lost 4 bases, J lost 4 bases, and 16 bases stayed unmatched. The CDR3 extends over 17 amino acids. The CDR3 region is CASSLSPYAGVLYEQYF. The CDR3 nucleotides are TGTGCCAGCAGCCTGAGCCCCTACGCGGGGGTGTTGTACGAGCAGTACTTC.

This clonotype was observed at least ten times. The chain has TRBV4-1 and TRBJ2-1, with a tentative D call TRBD2 (5 bases). CDR3 length: 16 residues. Looked up from germline, CDR1 is MGHRA and CDR2 is YSYEKL. V lost 0 bases and J 0 bases, leaving 9 bases between the germline ends. In DNA, the CDR3 is TGCGCCAGCAGCCAAGAGGCGGGTAACTCCTACAATGAGCAGTTCTTC. As protein: CASSQEAGNSYNEQFF.

The V call is TRBV6-2 or TRBV6-3, the J call TRBJ2-7, with D possibly TRBD2 on 6 matching bases. The CDR3 has 15 residues. V dropped 2 bases and J dropped 5 bases, with 16 bases sitting between them. Germline V gives CDR1 MNHEY, CDR2 SVGEGT. The chain's CDR3 is CASSYPSWGVHEQYF. CDR3 coding DNA: TGTGCCAGCAGTTACCCCTCGTGGGGGGTCCACGAGCAGTACTTC.

This clonotype was seen many times. The chain joins TRBV28 to TRBJ1-2; D not certain. The ends were cut back, 2 bases at V and 1 base at J, with 14 bases in the middle. The CDR3 has 16 amino acids. The germline V gene encodes CDR1 MDHEN and CDR2 SYDVKM. CDR3 sequence: CASSLGQTPYNYGYTF. For the CDR3, the DNA is TGTGCCAGCAGTTTAGGTCAGACGCCTTATAACTATGGCTACACCTTC.

This clonotype was detected many times. This chain connects TRBV4-3 to TRBJ1-4; D is ambiguous. In germline, CDR1 is LGHNA, CDR2 YSLEER. CDR3 length: 17 amino acids. The germline V and J ends were trimmed by 1 base and 3 bases, with 15 bases remaining between them. The CDR3, as DNA: TGCGCCAGCAGCCAAGGACCGCACTTAGATTCTAATGAAAAACTGTTTTTT. Amino acids: CASSQGPHLDSNEKLFF.

This clonotype was detected ten times or more. This sequence joins TRBV11-2 and TRBJ2-1, with TRBD2 matching 10 bases. Germline V gene data show CDR1 as SGHAT and CDR2 as FQNNGV. CDR3 length: 15 residues. Trimming took 3 bases from V and 10 from J; bases not matched to a gene: 9. The CDR3 DNA reads as TGTGCCAGCAGCTTTACTAGCGGGGCCGGAGGGGAGCAGTTCTTC. This translates into CASSFTSGAGGEQFF. Full variable domain (rest looked up from reference TRBV11-2 and TRBJ2-1): EAGVAQSPRYKIIEKRQSVAFWCNPISGHATLYWYQQILGQGPKLLIQFQNNGVVDDSQLPKDRFSAERLKGVDSTLKIQPAKLEDSAVYLCASSFTSGAGGEQFFGPGTRLTVL.